This TCR beta chain came from a study of cytomegalovirus exposure and HLA in healthy donors. Study-level findings and limits: The classifier reportedly diagnosed cytomegalovirus status with high specificity and sensitivity.

This clone was recorded a few times. The antigen is not known. The data were produced by immunoSEQ multiplex PCR, yet TCRdb's version contains in-frame clones alone and is incomplete. The sample yields roughly 200,000 clones, roughly 81% seen once. The CDR3 loop spans 16 amino acids. Germline assignment: CDR1 MGHRA and CDR2 YSYEKL. Germline trimming cut 4 bases from V and 2 bases from J; bases unmatched to any gene: 10. Sequencing was carried out using PBMCs. The clonotype originates from a woman aged 25 to 39 in good health and CMV-seronegative. The genes are TRBV4-1 and TRBJ2-7; TRBD2 agrees at 8 bases. CDR3 protein: CASSRGGVAGTYEQYF. CDR3 nucleotide sequence: TGCGCCAGCAGCCGAGGTGGGGTAGCGGGAACCTACGAGCAGTACTTC.